A single sample gave rise to the 13 T cell receptor beta chains below, sequenced in a study of cytomegalovirus exposure and HLA in healthy donors. PCR involved 60 Vbeta and 13 Jbeta primers. Some clones are missing from TCRdb's copy, which holds only in-frame ones; the method was immunoSEQ multiplex PCR. This repertoire shows around 90,000 clones, less than 85% found once; its top ten account for about 7.2%. Sequenced input: PBMCs. The receptors were gathered from a man aged 40-50 years in good health and CMV-seropositive.

The V and J genes are TRBV7-8 and TRBJ2-5; D perhaps matches TRBD1 (5 bases). The better agreement between TRBJ2-7 and the DNA end casts doubt on the J call. The CDR3 is made up of 12 amino acids. Germline CDR1 SGHVS, CDR2 FQNEAQ. The CDR3 loop reads CASSARQYEQYF. The CDR3 DNA reads TGTGCCAGCAGCGCCAGACAGTACGAGCAGTACTTC.

The chain joins TRBV7-9 to TRBJ1-2, with D possibly being TRBD1 (5 bases). Germline-derived CDR1 and CDR2 are SEHNR and FQNEAQ (reference sequence). The germline V and J ends were trimmed by 5 bases and 6 bases, with 19 bases remaining between them. This CDR3 has 15 residues. The CDR3 sequence: CASSPIRGFEDGYTF. CDR3 DNA: TGTGCCAGCAGCCCAATACGGGGGTTCGAGGATGGCTACACCTTC. The entire variable domain, with the rest obtained from reference TRBV7-9 and TRBJ1-2, is as follows: DTGVSQNPRHKITKRGQNVTFRCDPISEHNRLYWYRQTLGQGPEFLTYFQNEAQLEKSRLLSDRFSAERPKGSFSTLEIQRTEQGDSAMYLCASSPIRGFEDGYTFGSGTRLTVV.

The gene calls are TRBV6-6 and TRBJ1-3, with TRBD1 matching over 8 bases. J lost 3 bases, V lost 2 bases, and 6 bases had no gene match. CDR1 is MNHNY and CDR2 is SVGAGI in the germline V gene (reference sequence). The CDR3 loop spans 16 amino acids. This chain's CDR3 is CASSYPDRVFGNTIYF. The CDR3 DNA reads as TGTGCCAGCAGTTACCCGGACAGGGTTTTTGGAAACACCATATATTTT.

The chain recombines TRBV7-6 with TRBJ2-1; possible D gene TRBD1, 6 bases. CDR1 and CDR2 (germline): SGHVS, FNYEAQ. This CDR3 spans 16 amino acids. Trimming shortened V by 5 bases and J by 5 bases, and 19 bases separated the two germline ends. The CDR3 loop reads CASSEPGGRGHNEQFF. As DNA, the CDR3 is TGTGCCAGCAGCGAACCCGGTGGCAGGGGTCACAATGAGCAGTTCTTC.

Only a few counts were recorded for this clone. V and J are TRBV19 and TRBJ2-1; the match to TRBD2 covers 9 bases. After removal of 3 bases from V and 8 bases from J, the junction contained 8 bases not matched to a gene. Per the germline V gene, CDR1 is LNHDA and CDR2 is SQIVND (reference sequence). The length of the CDR3 is 15 residues. The chain's CDR3 is CASSILAGRGYEQFF. The CDR3 DNA is TGTGCCAGTAGTATCCTAGCGGGAAGGGGCTATGAGCAGTTCTTC.

The V gene is TRBV4-2, the J gene TRBJ2-3, with D possibly matching TRBD2 (6 bases). The V gene's germline CDR1 is LGHNA and CDR2 YNFKEQ. Between the trimmed V and J ends, which lost 0 bases and 0 bases, there was a span of 16 bases. The CDR3 consists of 18 residues. The CDR3 spells CASSQEGGTSASTDTQYF. CDR3 DNA sequence: TGTGCCAGCAGCCAAGAGGGGGGAACTTCTGCTAGCACAGATACGCAGTATTTT.

For the CDR3, the DNA is TGTGCCAGCAGCCCGGAGGGGTTGGGGGCCAACGTCCTGACTTTC. Its protein is CASSPEGLGANVLTF. This chain joins TRBV11-3 and TRBJ2-6; tentatively, D is TRBD2 (6 bases). The V gene's germline CDR1 is SGHNT and CDR2 YENEEA. The V and J ends lost 5 bases and 4 bases respectively, with 12 bases between them. This CDR3 has 15 amino acids.

This clone was seen a single time. The V and J genes are TRBV19 and TRBJ1-5, with 7 bases aligning to TRBD1. Germline-derived CDR1 and CDR2 are LNHDA and SQIVND (reference sequence). The trim removed 7 bases at V and 3 bases at J, leaving 12 bases unmatched. The CDR3 contains 16 residues. CDR3 in DNA: TGTGCCAGTAATGAACAGGGGAGCCTTCCCAATCAGCCCCAGCATTTT. It is translated as CASNEQGSLPNQPQHF.

The chain couples TRBV7-9 to TRBJ1-4, with TRBD1 identical over 8 bases. The germline CDR1 and CDR2 sequences are SEHNR and FQNEAQ (reference sequence). The CDR3 is made up of 14 amino acids. With V trimmed by 5 bases and J by 6 bases, 5 bases remained unmatched. The CDR3 loop reads CASSPQGQDEKLFF. The CDR3 DNA follows: TGTGCCAGCAGCCCACAGGGACAGGATGAAAAACTGTTTTTT.

This rearrangement joins TRBV18 to TRBJ2-1; the match to TRBD2 covers 8 bases. CDR3 length: 15 amino acids. The V and J ends lost 3 bases and 4 bases, in that order; junction bases with no gene match: 5. CDR1 is KGHSH and CDR2 is LQKENI in the germline V gene. CDR3 sequence reads: CASSPTGGVYNEQFF. DNA of the CDR3: TGTGCCAGCTCACCGACCGGGGGGGTATACAATGAGCAGTTCTTC.

V gene TRBV19 combines with J gene TRBJ1-3; the D is unclear. This CDR3 is 14 amino acids long. Germline V gene data show CDR1 as LNHDA and CDR2 as SQIVND (reference sequence). With 7 bases removed from V and 0 bases from J, the gap between germline ends came to 10 bases. CDR3 nucleotide sequence: TGTGCCAGTAAAGAGATTATCTCTGGAAACACCATATATTTT. This encodes CASKEIISGNTIYF. Together with reference TRBV19 and TRBJ1-3, the CDR3 gives the full variable domain: DGGITQSPKYLFRKEGQNVTLSCEQNLNHDAMYWYRQDPGQGLRLIYYSQIVNDFQKGDIAEGYSVSREKKESFPLTVTSAQKNPTAFYLCASKEIISGNTIYFGEGSWLTVV.

V usage is TRBV6-5 and J usage is TRBJ1-1, with D perhaps TRBD1 (5 bases). The CDR3 length is 14 residues. V was cut by 10 bases and J by 1 base, with 16 bases left in between. Looked up from germline, CDR1 is MNHEY and CDR2 is SVGAGI. Here the CDR3 DNA reads TGTGCCACCTCAAAAAGCAGGGCGAACACTGAAGCTTTCTTT. Protein sequence: CATSKSRANTEAFF.

The chain links TRBV2 to TRBJ1-1; D remains unclear. CDR1 and CDR2 (germline): SNHLY, FYNNEI. CDR3 length: 12 residues. The V end was cut by 6 bases, the J end by 3 bases, with 8 bases between. As DNA, the CDR3 is TGTGCCAGCAGGTTACATCACACTGAAGCTTTCTTT. Residues: CASRLHHTEAFF.